This T cell receptor (beta chain) was found in a study of radiotherapy plus CTLA-4 blockade in lung cancer. The wider study: An objective response was seen in about 17% of patients, and disease control in less than 35%. The study, taken as a whole, reports: Interferon-beta and early blood T cell clone dynamics reportedly predicted response best. Radiotherapy with ipilimumab was followed by blood expansion of tumor-derived clones.

Profiling relied on immunoSEQ multiplex PCR, and the TCRdb table lists in-frame clones only, not all of them. The sample carries about 40,000 clones, about 75% recorded once. Those patients who had chemo-refractory metastatic non-small-cell lung cancer were given focal radiation along with CTLA-4 blockade through ipilimumab. V lost 4 bases and J 0 bases, leaving 10 bases between the germline ends. CDR3 length: 15 amino acids. Germline-derived CDR1 and CDR2 are LNHDA and SQIVND (reference sequence). This clone was observed a few times. Its antigen is not identified. This material consisted of peripheral blood, taken from a patient treated with radiotherapy plus ipilimumab. V and J are TRBV19 and TRBJ2-4; D not certain. The source is a human donor with non-small cell lung cancer who had stable disease on radiotherapy plus ipilimumab. CDR3 nucleotides: TGTGCCAGTAGTAAGGAGCTTCTAGCCAAAAACATTCAGTACTTC. It encodes CASSKELLAKNIQYF.